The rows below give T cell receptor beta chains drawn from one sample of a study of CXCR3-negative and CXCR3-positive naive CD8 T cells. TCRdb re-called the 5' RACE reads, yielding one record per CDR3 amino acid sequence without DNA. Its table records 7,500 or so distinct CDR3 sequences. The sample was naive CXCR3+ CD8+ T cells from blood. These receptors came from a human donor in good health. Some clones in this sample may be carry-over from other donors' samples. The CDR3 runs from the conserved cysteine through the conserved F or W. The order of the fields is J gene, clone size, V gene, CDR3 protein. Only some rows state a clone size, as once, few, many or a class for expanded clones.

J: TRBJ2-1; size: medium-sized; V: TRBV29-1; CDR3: CSAPLGISSYNEQFF
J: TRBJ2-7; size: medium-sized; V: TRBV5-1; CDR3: CASSFRTSSYEQYF
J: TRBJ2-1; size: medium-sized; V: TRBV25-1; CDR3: CASNSGRRLAGVYNEQFF
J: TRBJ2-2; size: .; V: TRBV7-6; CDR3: CASSRYTGELFF
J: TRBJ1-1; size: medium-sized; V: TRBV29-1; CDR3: CSVEDLGGGHAEAFF
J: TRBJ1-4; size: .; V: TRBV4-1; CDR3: CASSQDSGTGNEKLFF
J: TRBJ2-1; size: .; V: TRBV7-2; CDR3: CASSFSSGSMNEQFF
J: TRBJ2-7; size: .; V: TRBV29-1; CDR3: CSAFTGQGNYEQYF
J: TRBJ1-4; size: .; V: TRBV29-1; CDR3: CSGLTGGEKLFF
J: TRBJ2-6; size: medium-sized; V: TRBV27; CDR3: CASSSVGTRGANVLTF
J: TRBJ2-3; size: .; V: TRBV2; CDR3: CASTASGMDTQYF
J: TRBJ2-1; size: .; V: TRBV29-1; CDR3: CSVEDGTSDFSYNEQFF
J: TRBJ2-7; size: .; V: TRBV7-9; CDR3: CASSLGRYEQYF
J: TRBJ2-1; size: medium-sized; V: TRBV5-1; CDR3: CASSGGPGNEQFF
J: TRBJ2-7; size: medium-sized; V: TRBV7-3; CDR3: CASSNGDLSYEQYF
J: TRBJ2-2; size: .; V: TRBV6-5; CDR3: CASSRPNTGELFF
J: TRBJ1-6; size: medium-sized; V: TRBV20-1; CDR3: CSAGSRGGTDNSPLHF
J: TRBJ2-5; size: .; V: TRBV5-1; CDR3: CASSSGTAKETPYF
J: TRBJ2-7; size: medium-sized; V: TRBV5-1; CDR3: CASSLFNGDHPAHEQYF
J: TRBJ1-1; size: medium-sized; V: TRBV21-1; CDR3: CASSPIAGASTEAFF
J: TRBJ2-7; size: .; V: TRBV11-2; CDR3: CASSFLGTYEQYF
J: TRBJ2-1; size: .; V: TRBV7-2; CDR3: CASSPLDGSSYNEQFF
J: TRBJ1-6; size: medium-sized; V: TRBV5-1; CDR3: CASSAGDSVTPLHF
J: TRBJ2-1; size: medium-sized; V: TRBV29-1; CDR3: CSGDRADSYNEQFF
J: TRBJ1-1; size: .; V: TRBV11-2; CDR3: CASRANGMPEAFF
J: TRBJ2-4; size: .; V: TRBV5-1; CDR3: CASSEGPENIQYF
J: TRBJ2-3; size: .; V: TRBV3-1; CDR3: CASSQPLEDTQYF
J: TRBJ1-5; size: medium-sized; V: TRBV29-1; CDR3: CSVVSGDSNQPQHF
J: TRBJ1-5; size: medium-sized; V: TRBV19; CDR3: CASSPYLGQGRGQPQHF
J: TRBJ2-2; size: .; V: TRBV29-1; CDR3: CIAEGLANTGELFF
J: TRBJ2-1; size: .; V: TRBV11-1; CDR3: CASSTQDRAYNEQFF
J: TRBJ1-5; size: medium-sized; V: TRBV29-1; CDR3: CSVLGDQDNQPQHF
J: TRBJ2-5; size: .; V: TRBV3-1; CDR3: CASSPTSGGLETQYF
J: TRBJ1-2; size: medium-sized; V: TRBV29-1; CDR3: CSAPGTGGGYTF
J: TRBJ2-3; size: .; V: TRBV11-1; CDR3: CASSLFGSTDTQYF
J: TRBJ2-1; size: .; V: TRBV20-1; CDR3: CSARAIPSMYNEQFF
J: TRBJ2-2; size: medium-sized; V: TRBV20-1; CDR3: CSARMSSPGGELFF
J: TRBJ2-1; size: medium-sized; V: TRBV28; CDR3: CASSPRLAGGREQFF
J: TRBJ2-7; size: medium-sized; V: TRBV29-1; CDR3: CGIRAESSYEQYF
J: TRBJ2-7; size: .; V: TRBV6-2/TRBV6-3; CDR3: CASSYSRAIEQYF
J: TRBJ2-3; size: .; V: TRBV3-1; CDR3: CASSQYGASTDTQYF
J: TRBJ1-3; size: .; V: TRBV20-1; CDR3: CSARVPSWEQRSGNTIYF
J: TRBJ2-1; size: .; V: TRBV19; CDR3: CASSIDSGSYNEQFF
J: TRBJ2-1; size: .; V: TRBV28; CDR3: CATGLADNEQFF
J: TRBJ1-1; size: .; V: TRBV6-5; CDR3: CASSYRDVTEAFF
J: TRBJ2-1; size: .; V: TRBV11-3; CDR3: CASSPEGYNEQFF